This TCR beta chain was documented in a study of cytomegalovirus exposure and HLA in healthy donors. Study-wide background: Most donors, 81% of roughly 400 genotyped, fell in the Caucasian-associated ancestry cluster.

The PCR had 60 Vbeta and 13 Jbeta primers. Using immunoSEQ multiplex PCR, the repertoire was profiled, and TCRdb retains in-frame clones only, with some absent. The repertoire consists of roughly 200,000 clones, with 65% to 90% occurring once and the leading ten covering under 3%. This clone was counted once. V lost 2 bases to trimming and J lost 4 bases; unmatched junction nucleotides: 3. Germline CDR1 and CDR2: MGHRA and YSYEKL. The CDR3 loop spans 14 amino acids. The chain has TRBV4-1 and TRBJ2-3; TRBD2 matches 7 bases. Sequenced material: PBMCs. The clonotype comes from a woman aged 50 to 65 in good health and CMV-seronegative. CDR3 DNA sequence: TGCGCCAGCAGCCAAAACCTAGCGGCAGATACGCAGTATTTT. Protein: CASSQNLAADTQYF.